The next 10 T cell receptor beta chains were all read from a single sample in a study of control samples from healthy donors and cancer patients. TCRdb's table, derived via immunoSEQ multiplex PCR, lists solely in-frame clones and lacks some. The sample shows about 98,000 clones, 79% of them seen only once. The sequencing input was blood. The receptors stem from a woman aged 30 to 39 in good health.

The chain couples TRBV6-6 to TRBJ2-3; 7 nucleotides agree with TRBD1. With 0 bases clipped from V and 3 bases from J, the junction kept 3 bases outside the gene matches. Germline CDR1 reads MNHNY; CDR2 reads SVGAGI (reference sequence). The CDR3 is 15 amino acids. CDR3 loop: CASSYSGTATDTQYF. The CDR3 nucleotides are TGTGCCAGCAGTTACTCAGGGACAGCTACAGATACGCAGTATTTT.

The chain has TRBV5-1 and TRBJ2-2; D call uncertain. V was shortened by 0 bases and J by 6 bases, with 6 bases between the two germline ends. Looked up from germline, CDR1 is SGHRS and CDR2 is YFSETQ. This CDR3 is 13 amino acids long. This chain's CDR3 is CASSLAVAGELFF. DNA for the CDR3: TGCGCCAGCAGCTTGGCAGTGGCCGGGGAGCTGTTTTTT.

The rearrangement uses TRBV7-8 and TRBJ2-5; the D gene is possibly TRBD1 (5 bases). The CDR3 loop spans 16 amino acids. The germline gives CDR1 SGHVS, CDR2 FQNEAQ. Trimming took off 4 bases at V and 3 bases at J, with 18 bases between the two ends. Here the CDR3 DNA reads TGTGCCAGCAGCTCCGACAGTTTCCTATCAAAAGAGACCCAGTACTTC. Protein product: CASSSDSFLSKETQYF. Supplemented by reference TRBV7-8 and TRBJ2-5, the full variable domain reads GAGVSQSPRYKVAKRGQDVALRCDPISGHVSLFWYQQALGQGPEFLTYFQNEAQLDKSGLPSDRFFAERPEGSVSTLKIQRTQQEDSAVYLCASSSDSFLSKETQYFGPGTRLLVL.

The chain uses TRBV11-2 and TRBJ2-7; no clear D gene. Germline lookup yields CDR1 SGHAT and CDR2 FQNNGV. The CDR3 contains 14 residues. V was shortened by 0 bases and J by 1 base, with 7 bases between the two germline ends. The CDR3 nucleotides read TGTGCCAGCAGCTTAGATGGTGGGTCCTACGAGCAGTACTTC. It is translated as CASSLDGGSYEQYF.

The chain carries TRBV6-2 or TRBV6-3 and TRBJ2-7; possibly TRBD1 for D (5 bases). The CDR3 is made up of 14 amino acids. Trimming shortened V by 2 bases and J by 3 bases, and 11 bases separated the two germline ends. Germline V CDR1 and CDR2: MNHEY, SVGEGT. For the CDR3, the DNA is TGTGCCAGCAGTTACGTAGGGGTTGGCTACGAGCAGTACTTC. Translated: CASSYVGVGYEQYF.

This clone was counted only a few times. The chain carries TRBV5-6 and TRBJ1-1; 7 nucleotides agree with TRBD1. The CDR3 covers 14 residues. The germline V gene encodes CDR1 SGHDT and CDR2 YYEEEE. Trimming cost V 6 bases and J 4 bases; bases outside gene matches: 9. The CDR3 here is CASNRQGWSTEAFF. Here the CDR3 DNA reads TGTGCCAGCAACCGACAGGGATGGAGCACTGAAGCTTTCTTT.

The chain carries TRBV30 and TRBJ2-7, with D maybe TRBD2 (6 bases). Trimming shortened V by 5 bases and J by 1 base, and 9 bases separated the two germline ends. The CDR3 runs 12 residues. Germline V gene sequence: CDR1 GTSNPN, CDR2 SVGIG (reference sequence). The CDR3 sequence: CAWAGTSYEQYF. CDR3 nucleotide sequence: TGTGCCTGGGCCGGGACTTCCTACGAGCAGTACTTC. The whole variable domain, filled in from reference TRBV30 and TRBJ2-7, reads SQTIHQWPATLVQPVGSPLSLECTVEGTSNPNLYWYRQAAGRGLQLLFYSVGIGQISSEVPQNLSASRPQDRQFILSSKKLLLSDSGFYLCAWAGTSYEQYFGPGTRLTVT.

The chain is built from TRBV9 and TRBJ2-2; D is perhaps TRBD2 (5 bases). The CDR3 runs 16 residues. Germline CDR1 reads SGDLS; CDR2 reads YYNGEE. V shed 0 bases and J shed 7 bases, with 16 bases lying between them. The CDR3 reads CASSVERSSYDGELFF. The CDR3 DNA reads TGTGCCAGCAGCGTAGAGAGGTCTAGCTACGACGGGGAGCTGTTTTTT.

The chain uses TRBV27 and TRBJ1-1; 7 bases are a match to TRBD1. This CDR3 has 15 amino acids. Per the germline V gene, CDR1 is MNHEY and CDR2 is SMNVEV (reference sequence). With V trimmed by 10 bases and J by 7 bases, 18 bases remained unmatched. The DNA of the CDR3 is TGTGCCACCCTAAAAGGGACAGCCATGATAGGTGAAGCTTTCTTT. Translating gives CATLKGTAMIGEAFF.

V is TRBV27 and J is TRBJ2-7, with 10 bases aligning to TRBD1. V trimming: 6 bases; J trimming: 4 bases; junction bases outside the gene matches: 6. Germline lookup yields CDR1 MNHEY and CDR2 SMNVEV (reference sequence). The length of the CDR3 is 14 residues. The chain's CDR3 is CASSPGTGEYEQYF. The CDR3 DNA is TGTGCCAGCAGCCCCGGGACAGGGGAATACGAGCAGTACTTC.